This T cell receptor (beta chain) emerged from a study of cytomegalovirus exposure and HLA in healthy donors. This CDR3 spans 14 amino acids. With 6 bases clipped from V and 6 bases from J, the junction kept 7 bases outside the gene matches. CDR1 MNHNY and CDR2 SVGAGI come from the germline V gene (reference sequence). 60 Vbeta and 13 Jbeta primers were used in PCR. Method: immunoSEQ multiplex PCR; TCRdb's copy keeps in-frame clones and lacks some. Seen in this sample are some 72,000 clones; the ten most common clones hold about 0.82%. What was sequenced was PBMCs. This rearrangement joins TRBV6-6 to TRBJ1-1, with TRBD1 matching 10 bases. The TCR was taken from a boy aged 5 to 17 in good health and CMV-seronegative. CDR3 in DNA: TGTGCCAGCAGAGTGAGACAGGGGGCGCCTGAAGCTTTCTTT. Its translation is CASRVRQGAPEAFF.